These T cell receptor beta chains were read from a single sample in a study of beta chain features in type 1 diabetes. Some clones are missing from TCRdb's copy, which holds only in-frame ones; the method was immunoSEQ multiplex PCR. The table lists hundreds of thousands of clones, roughly 13% of them singletons. Sequenced input: naive CD4+ T cells from blood. Every receptor here comes from a man aged 18 to 35 with type 1 diabetes. The CDR3 runs from the conserved cysteine through the conserved F or W. The order of the fields is clone size, D gene, V gene, J gene, CDR3 protein, CDR3 DNA. A D gene is named only where the DNA matches it firmly. Clone size, where shown, is once, few, many, or a class for clones that have expanded.

clone size: .
D gene: .
V gene: TRBV28
J gene: TRBJ1-2
CDR3 protein: CASSYSGVSYGYTF
CDR3 DNA: TGTGCCAGCAGCTACTCGGGGGTGAGCTATGGCTACACCTTC

clone size: .
D gene: .
V gene: TRBV7-9
J gene: TRBJ2-1
CDR3 protein: CASSLRDQDNEQFF
CDR3 DNA: TGTGCCAGCAGCCTCCGGGACCAGGACAATGAGCAGTTCTTC

clone size: few
D gene: .
V gene: TRBV6-5
J gene: TRBJ2-7
CDR3 protein: CASSYSKLSYEQYF
CDR3 DNA: TGTGCCAGCAGTTACTCGAAGCTCAGCTACGAGCAGTACTTC

clone size: few
D gene: TRBD2
V gene: TRBV6-1
J gene: TRBJ2-5
CDR3 protein: CASSERGGGLQKETQYF
CDR3 DNA: TGTGCCAGCAGTGAAAGGGGCGGGGGGCTACAGAAAGAGACCCAGTACTTC

clone size: .
D gene: TRBD1
V gene: TRBV4-3
J gene: TRBJ1-4
CDR3 protein: CASSQDTGVANEKLFF
CDR3 DNA: TGCGCCAGCAGCCAAGATACAGGGGTGGCTAATGAAAAACTGTTTTTT

clone size: few
D gene: .
V gene: TRBV4-2
J gene: TRBJ1-4
CDR3 protein: CASSQEWPGEGKLFF
CDR3 DNA: TGTGCCAGCAGCCAAGAATGGCCAGGGGAGGGGAAACTGTTTTTT

clone size: .
D gene: .
V gene: TRBV7-8
J gene: TRBJ2-5
CDR3 protein: CASSFGAGARAQYF
CDR3 DNA: TGTGCCAGCAGCTTCGGTGCGGGGGCGCGAGCCCAGTACTTC

clone size: few
D gene: .
V gene: TRBV10-1
J gene: TRBJ2-5
CDR3 protein: CASSESMGQGTQYF
CDR3 DNA: TGCGCCAGCAGTGAGTCGATGGGCCAAGGGACCCAGTACTTC

clone size: .
D gene: .
V gene: TRBV28
J gene: TRBJ2-7
CDR3 protein: CASSSTGLSYEQYF
CDR3 DNA: TGTGCCAGCAGCTCCACGGGTCTATCCTACGAGCAGTACTTC

clone size: .
D gene: .
V gene: TRBV4-1
J gene: TRBJ1-5
CDR3 protein: CASSQVGGAPPWNQPQHF
CDR3 DNA: TGCGCCAGCAGCCAGGTCGGCGGGGCCCCTCCATGGAATCAGCCCCAGCATTTT

clone size: .
D gene: .
V gene: TRBV5-6
J gene: TRBJ1-6
CDR3 protein: CASSYPLGPLHF
CDR3 DNA: TGTGCCAGCAGCTATCCTTTGGGACCCCTCCACTTT

clone size: .
D gene: .
V gene: TRBV14
J gene: TRBJ2-6
CDR3 protein: CASSRGGAGANVLTF
CDR3 DNA: TGTGCCAGCAGCCGAGGCGGGGCTGGGGCCAACGTCCTGACTTTC

clone size: few
D gene: .
V gene: TRBV15
J gene: TRBJ1-6
CDR3 protein: CATSKAGGLSRGGSPLHF
CDR3 DNA: TGTGCCACCAGCAAAGCCGGCGGCCTCTCAAGGGGCGGCTCACCCCTCCACTTT

clone size: .
D gene: TRBD2
V gene: TRBV9
J gene: TRBJ2-7
CDR3 protein: CASSATRGSPGLAGAWEQYF
CDR3 DNA: TGTGCCAGCAGCGCCACCCGTGGGTCCCCGGGACTAGCGGGAGCCTGGGAGCAGTACTTC

clone size: .
D gene: .
V gene: TRBV7-9
J gene: TRBJ2-1
CDR3 protein: CASSFSLSAEAGDEQFF
CDR3 DNA: TGTGCCAGCAGCTTCAGTTTGTCGGCCGAGGCCGGCGATGAGCAGTTCTTC

clone size: few
D gene: TRBD1
V gene: TRBV18
J gene: TRBJ1-2
CDR3 protein: CASSQDRDGYTF
CDR3 DNA: TGTGCCAGCTCCCAGGACAGGGACGGCTACACCTTC

clone size: .
D gene: .
V gene: TRBV7-2
J gene: TRBJ2-7
CDR3 protein: CASSPEGKREQYF
CDR3 DNA: TGTGCCAGCAGCCCGGAGGGGAAGCGCGAGCAGTACTTC

clone size: few
D gene: TRBD1
V gene: TRBV15
J gene: TRBJ2-3
CDR3 protein: CATSRELGQGGRDTQYF
CDR3 DNA: TGTGCCACCAGCAGAGAGCTTGGACAGGGTGGCAGGGATACGCAGTATTTT

clone size: .
D gene: .
V gene: TRBV30
J gene: TRBJ1-1
CDR3 protein: CAWRYENTEAFF
CDR3 DNA: TGTGCCTGGAGGTACGAGAACACTGAAGCTTTCTTT

clone size: .
D gene: TRBD2
V gene: TRBV6-5
J gene: TRBJ2-2
CDR3 protein: CASTPASGPPGELFF
CDR3 DNA: TGTGCCAGCACCCCGGCTAGCGGCCCCCCCGGGGAGCTGTTTTTT

clone size: .
D gene: .
V gene: TRBV29-1
J gene: TRBJ2-7
CDR3 protein: CSVESRVTYEQYF
CDR3 DNA: TGCAGCGTTGAATCCAGGGTGACCTACGAGCAGTACTTC

clone size: many
D gene: TRBD2
V gene: TRBV10-3
J gene: TRBJ2-1
CDR3 protein: CAINGLAGYNEQFF
CDR3 DNA: TGTGCCATCAACGGACTAGCGGGATACAATGAGCAGTTCTTC

clone size: few
D gene: TRBD1
V gene: TRBV7-9
J gene: TRBJ1-5
CDR3 protein: CASSADRGHQPQHF
CDR3 DNA: TGTGCCAGCAGCGCGGACAGGGGACATCAGCCCCAGCATTTT

clone size: .
D gene: .
V gene: TRBV30
J gene: TRBJ1-2
CDR3 protein: CAWSPRLAFIYGYTF
CDR3 DNA: TGTGCCTGGAGCCCCCGACTAGCCTTTATCTATGGCTACACCTTC

clone size: .
D gene: .
V gene: TRBV28
J gene: TRBJ2-7
CDR3 protein: CASSTRAGQYF
CDR3 DNA: TGTGCCAGCAGTACCAGGGCCGGGCAGTACTTC

clone size: few
D gene: .
V gene: TRBV11-2
J gene: TRBJ2-5
CDR3 protein: CASSFQGMPVQTQYF
CDR3 DNA: TGTGCCAGCAGCTTCCAGGGAATGCCTGTGCAGACCCAGTACTTC

clone size: few
D gene: .
V gene: TRBV29-1
J gene: TRBJ2-3
CDR3 protein: CSVSDTRVGDTQYF
CDR3 DNA: TGCAGCGTCTCCGACACGCGCGTTGGGGATACGCAGTATTTT

clone size: .
D gene: .
V gene: TRBV4-1
J gene: TRBJ2-4
CDR3 protein: CASSQPRGTGISKYF
CDR3 DNA: TGCGCCAGCAGCCAACCCAGGGGTACCGGGATCTCGAAGTACTTC

clone size: few
D gene: .
V gene: TRBV7-6
J gene: TRBJ2-5
CDR3 protein: CASSGGGETQYF
CDR3 DNA: TGTGCCAGCAGCGGAGGGGGAGAGACCCAGTACTTC

clone size: few
D gene: .
V gene: TRBV7-2
J gene: TRBJ1-4
CDR3 protein: CASSLPNDKRNEKLFF
CDR3 DNA: TGTGCCAGCAGCTTGCCGAACGACAAAAGAAATGAAAAACTGTTTTTT

clone size: .
D gene: .
V gene: TRBV7-2
J gene: TRBJ2-6
CDR3 protein: CASSSQGAGANVLTF
CDR3 DNA: TGTGCCAGCAGCTCCCAGGGAGCTGGGGCCAACGTCCTGACTTTC

clone size: .
D gene: .
V gene: TRBV19
J gene: TRBJ2-7
CDR3 protein: CASSIDAGIGAYEQYF
CDR3 DNA: TGTGCCAGTAGTATAGACGCCGGGATAGGAGCCTACGAGCAGTACTTC

clone size: .
D gene: .
V gene: TRBV7-2
J gene: TRBJ1-1
CDR3 protein: CASSQGYGTEAFF
CDR3 DNA: TGTGCCAGCAGCCAGGGATACGGCACTGAAGCTTTCTTT

clone size: few
D gene: .
V gene: TRBV28
J gene: TRBJ1-6
CDR3 protein: CASSFQGPLHF
CDR3 DNA: TGTGCCAGCAGTTTCCAGGGACCCCTCCACTTT

clone size: few
D gene: .
V gene: TRBV29-1
J gene: TRBJ2-3
CDR3 protein: CSVERDRRPDTQYF
CDR3 DNA: TGCAGCGTTGAACGCGACAGACGACCAGATACGCAGTATTTT

clone size: few
D gene: TRBD1
V gene: TRBV7-9
J gene: TRBJ1-5
CDR3 protein: CASSLVPQGAGDQPQHF
CDR3 DNA: TGTGCCAGCAGCTTAGTACCACAGGGGGCTGGGGATCAGCCCCAGCATTTT

clone size: few
D gene: .
V gene: TRBV7-2
J gene: TRBJ2-1
CDR3 protein: CASSLAGVNNEQFF
CDR3 DNA: TGTGCCAGCAGCTTAGCGGGGGTGAACAATGAGCAGTTCTTC

clone size: few
D gene: TRBD2
V gene: TRBV7-2
J gene: TRBJ2-7
CDR3 protein: CASSLQGQAGGNYEQYF
CDR3 DNA: TGTGCCAGCAGCTTACAGGGGCAAGCGGGAGGAAACTACGAGCAGTACTTC

clone size: few
D gene: TRBD2
V gene: TRBV5-4
J gene: TRBJ2-3
CDR3 protein: CASSFVRLADTDTQYF
CDR3 DNA: TGTGCCAGCAGCTTCGTTCGCCTAGCGGACACAGATACGCAGTATTTT

clone size: few
D gene: TRBD1
V gene: TRBV18
J gene: TRBJ1-5
CDR3 protein: CASSGTVNQPQHF
CDR3 DNA: TGTGCCAGCTCGGGGACAGTCAATCAGCCCCAGCATTTT

clone size: .
D gene: TRBD1
V gene: TRBV9
J gene: TRBJ1-6
CDR3 protein: CASSSETGGYSPLHF
CDR3 DNA: TGTGCCAGCAGCTCCGAGACAGGGGGCTACTCACCCCTCCACTTT